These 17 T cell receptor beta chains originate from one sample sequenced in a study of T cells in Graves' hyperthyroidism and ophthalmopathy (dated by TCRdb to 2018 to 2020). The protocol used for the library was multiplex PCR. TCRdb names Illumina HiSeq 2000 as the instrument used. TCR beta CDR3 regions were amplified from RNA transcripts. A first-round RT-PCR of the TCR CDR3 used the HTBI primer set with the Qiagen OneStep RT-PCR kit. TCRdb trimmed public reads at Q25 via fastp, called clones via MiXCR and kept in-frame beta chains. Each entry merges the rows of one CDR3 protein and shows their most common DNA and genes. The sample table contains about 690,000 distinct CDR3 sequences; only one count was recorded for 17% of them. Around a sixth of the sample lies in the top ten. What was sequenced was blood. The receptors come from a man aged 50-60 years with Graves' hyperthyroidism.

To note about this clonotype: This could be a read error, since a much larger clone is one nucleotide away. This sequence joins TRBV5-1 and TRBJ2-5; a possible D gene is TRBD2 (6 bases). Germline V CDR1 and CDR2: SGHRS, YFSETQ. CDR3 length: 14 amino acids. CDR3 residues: CASRIGGNHETQYF. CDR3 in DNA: TGCGCCAGCCGAATCGGCGGGAACCATGAGACCCAGTACTTC.

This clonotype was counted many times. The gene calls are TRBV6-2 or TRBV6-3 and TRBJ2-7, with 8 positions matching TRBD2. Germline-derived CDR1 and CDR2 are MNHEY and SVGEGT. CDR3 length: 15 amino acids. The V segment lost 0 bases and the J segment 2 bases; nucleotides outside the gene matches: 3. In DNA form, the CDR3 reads TGTGCCAGCAGTTACTCCACCGGGAGGGCCTACGAGCAGTACTTC. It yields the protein CASSYSTGRAYEQYF.

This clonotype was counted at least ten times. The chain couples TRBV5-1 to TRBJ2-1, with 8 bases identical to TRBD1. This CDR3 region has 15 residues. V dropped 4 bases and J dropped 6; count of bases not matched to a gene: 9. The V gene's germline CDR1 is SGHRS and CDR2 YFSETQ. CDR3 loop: CASSNPGQVRNEQFF. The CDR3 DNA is TGCGCCAGCAGCAACCCGGGACAGGTTCGCAATGAGCAGTTCTTC. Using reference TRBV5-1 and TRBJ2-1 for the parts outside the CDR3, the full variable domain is KAGVTQTPRYLIKTRGQQVTLSCSPISGHRSVSWYQQTPGQGLQFLFEYFSETQRNKGNFPGRFSGRQFSNSRSEMNVSTLELGDSALYLCASSNPGQVRNEQFFGPGTRLTVL.

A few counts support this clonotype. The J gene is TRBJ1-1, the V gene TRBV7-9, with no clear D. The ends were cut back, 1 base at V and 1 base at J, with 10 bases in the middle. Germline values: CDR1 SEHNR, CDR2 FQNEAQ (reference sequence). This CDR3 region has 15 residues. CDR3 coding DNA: TGTGCCAGCAGCTTAGTGTCGTGGAGGAACACTGAAGCTTTCTTT. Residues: CASSLVSWRNTEAFF. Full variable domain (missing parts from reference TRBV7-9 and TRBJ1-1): DTGVSQNPRHKITKRGQNVTFRCDPISEHNRLYWYRQTLGQGPEFLTYFQNEAQLEKSRLLSDRFSAERPKGSFSTLEIQRTEQGDSAMYLCASSLVSWRNTEAFFGQGTRLTVV.

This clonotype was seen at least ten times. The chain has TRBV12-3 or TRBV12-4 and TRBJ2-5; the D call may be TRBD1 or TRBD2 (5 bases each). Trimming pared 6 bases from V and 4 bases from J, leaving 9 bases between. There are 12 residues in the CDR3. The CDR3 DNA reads TGTGCCAGCAGGGGGGACGGAGAGACCCAGTACTTC. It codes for CASRGDGETQYF.

CDR3 sequence reads: CASSVEVGGGVVQFF. The CDR3 DNA sequence: TGTGCCAGCAGCGTCGAAGTAGGGGGGGGGGTGGTGCAGTTCTTC. This rearrangement joins TRBV9 to TRBJ2-1; TRBD2 might be the D (7 bases). This CDR3 is built from 15 residues. CDR1 and CDR2 from the germline V gene are SGDLS and YYNGEE. V lost 2 bases and J 12 bases, leaving 21 bases between the germline ends.

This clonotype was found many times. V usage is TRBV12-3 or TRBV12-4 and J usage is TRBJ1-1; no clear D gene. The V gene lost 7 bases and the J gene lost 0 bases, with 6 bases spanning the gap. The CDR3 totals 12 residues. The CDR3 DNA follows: TGTGCCAGCAAGACTGTGAACACTGAAGCTTTCTTT. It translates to CASKTVNTEAFF.

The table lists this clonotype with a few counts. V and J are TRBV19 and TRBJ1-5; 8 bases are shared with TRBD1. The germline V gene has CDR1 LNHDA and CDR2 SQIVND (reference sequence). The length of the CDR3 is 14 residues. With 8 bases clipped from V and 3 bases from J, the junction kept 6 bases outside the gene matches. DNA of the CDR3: TGTGCCAGTTCCGGGACAGGACCCAATCAGCCCCAGCATTTT. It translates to CASSGTGPNQPQHF.

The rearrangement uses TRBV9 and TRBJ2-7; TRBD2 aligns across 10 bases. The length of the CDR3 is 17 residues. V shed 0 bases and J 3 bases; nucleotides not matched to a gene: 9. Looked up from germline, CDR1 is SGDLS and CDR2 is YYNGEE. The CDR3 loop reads CASSVDPRTSGDYEQYF. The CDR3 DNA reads TGTGCCAGCAGCGTAGACCCCCGGACTAGCGGCGACTACGAGCAGTACTTC.

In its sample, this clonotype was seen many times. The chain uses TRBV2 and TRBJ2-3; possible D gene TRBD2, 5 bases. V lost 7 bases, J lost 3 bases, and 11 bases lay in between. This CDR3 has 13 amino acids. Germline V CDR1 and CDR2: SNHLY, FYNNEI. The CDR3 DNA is TGTGCCAGCATGGAGGTATCGACAGATACGCAGTATTTT. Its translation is CASMEVSTDTQYF. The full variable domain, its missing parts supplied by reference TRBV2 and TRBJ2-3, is EPEVTQTPSHQVTQMGQEVILRCVPISNHLYFYWYRQILGQKVEFLVSFYNNEISEKSEIFDDQFSVERPDGSNFTLKIRSTKLEDSAMYFCASMEVSTDTQYFGPGTRLTVL.

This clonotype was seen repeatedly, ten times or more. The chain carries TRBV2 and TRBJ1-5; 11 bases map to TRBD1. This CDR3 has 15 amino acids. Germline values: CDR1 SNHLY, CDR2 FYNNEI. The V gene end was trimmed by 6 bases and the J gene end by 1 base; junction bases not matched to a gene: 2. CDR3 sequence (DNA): TGTGCCAGCAGAGGGGACAGGGGGAGCAATCAGCCCCAGCATTTT. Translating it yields CASRGDRGSNQPQHF.

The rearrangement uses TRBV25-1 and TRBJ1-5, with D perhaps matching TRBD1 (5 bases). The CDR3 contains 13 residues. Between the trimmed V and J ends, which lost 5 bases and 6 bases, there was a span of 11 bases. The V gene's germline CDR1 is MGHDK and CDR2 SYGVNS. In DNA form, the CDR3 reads TGTGCCAGCAGTCCCGGGGGTATTCAGCCCCAGCATTTT. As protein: CASSPGGIQPQHF.

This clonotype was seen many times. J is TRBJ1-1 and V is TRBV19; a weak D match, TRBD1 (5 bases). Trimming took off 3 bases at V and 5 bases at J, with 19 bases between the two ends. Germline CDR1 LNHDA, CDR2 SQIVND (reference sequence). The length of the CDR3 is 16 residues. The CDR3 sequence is CASSIRSGGAQTEAFF. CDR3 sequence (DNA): TGTGCCAGTAGTATCAGGTCTGGAGGGGCGCAGACTGAAGCTTTCTTT. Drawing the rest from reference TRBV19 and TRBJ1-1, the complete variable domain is DGGITQSPKYLFRKEGQNVTLSCEQNLNHDAMYWYRQDPGQGLRLIYYSQIVNDFQKGDIAEGYSVSREKKESFPLTVTSAQKNPTAFYLCASSIRSGGAQTEAFFGQGTRLTVV.

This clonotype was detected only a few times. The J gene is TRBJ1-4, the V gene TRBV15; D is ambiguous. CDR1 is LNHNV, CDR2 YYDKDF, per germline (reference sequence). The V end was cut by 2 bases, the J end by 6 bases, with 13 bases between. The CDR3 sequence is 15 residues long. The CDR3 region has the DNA TGTGCCACCAGCAGATCCACACTGGGCGATGAAAAACTGTTTTTT. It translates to CATSRSTLGDEKLFF.

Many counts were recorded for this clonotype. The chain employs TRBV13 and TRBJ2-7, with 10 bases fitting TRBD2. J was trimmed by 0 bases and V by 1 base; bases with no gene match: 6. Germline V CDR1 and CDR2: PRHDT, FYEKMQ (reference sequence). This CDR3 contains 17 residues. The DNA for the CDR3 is TGTGCCAGCAGCTTAGTCTCGGGACTAGCGAGCTCCTACGAGCAGTACTTC. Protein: CASSLVSGLASSYEQYF. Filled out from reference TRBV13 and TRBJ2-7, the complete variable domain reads AAGVIQSPRHLIKEKRETATLKCYPIPRHDTVYWYQQGPGQDPQFLISFYEKMQSDKGSIPDRFSAQQFSDYHSELNMSSLELGDSALYFCASSLVSGLASSYEQYFGPGTRLTVT.

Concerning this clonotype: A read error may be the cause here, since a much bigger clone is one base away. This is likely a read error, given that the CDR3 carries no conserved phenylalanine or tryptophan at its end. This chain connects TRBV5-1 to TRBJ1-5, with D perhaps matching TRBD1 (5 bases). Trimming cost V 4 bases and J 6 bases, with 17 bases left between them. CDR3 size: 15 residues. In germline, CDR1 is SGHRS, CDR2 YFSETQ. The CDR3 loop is CASSPYGQTGQPQHI. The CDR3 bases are TGCGCCAGCAGCCCATACGGACAAACTGGTCAGCCCCAGCATATT.

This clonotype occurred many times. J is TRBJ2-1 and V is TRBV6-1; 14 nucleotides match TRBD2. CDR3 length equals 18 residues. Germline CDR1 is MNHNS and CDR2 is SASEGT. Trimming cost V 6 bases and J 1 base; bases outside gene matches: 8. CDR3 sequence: CASSPGTSGGESYNEQFF. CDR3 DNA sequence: TGTGCCAGCAGCCCCGGGACTAGCGGGGGTGAATCCTACAATGAGCAGTTCTTC.